This T cell receptor beta chain was sequenced in a study of T cell responses to AZD1222 COVID-19 vaccine. Study-wide points: There were mostly white British donors and more females than males, and clonal diversity was possibly underestimated. Repertoires were obtained solely post-peak T cell response. Among vaccine-associated CD4 TCRs, coverage spanned spike, with dominance at 160-218 and 743-854.

This table comes from immunoSEQ multiplex PCR, and its TCRdb copy is limited to in-frame clones, with some not included. The top ten hold about a tenth of the sample, which has over 110,000 clones, roughly 92% seen once. Second-dose intervals of approximately 4 or approximately 12 weeks were pooled. A few counts support this clone. No antigen is known for it. Germline CDR1 and CDR2: SNHLY and FYNNEI. Unmatched junction bases numbered 10, after V lost 2 bases and J lost 6 bases. The length of the CDR3 is 16 residues. The material was peripheral blood, obtained 28 days after the second AZD1222 dose. The receptor was isolated from an adult who received the AZD1222 COVID-19 vaccine. The chain couples TRBV2 to TRBJ2-3; 8 nucleotides agree with TRBD2. This chain's CDR3 is CASSENAGGSEDTQYF. In DNA form, the CDR3 reads TGTGCCAGCAGTGAAAACGCGGGAGGCTCCGAGGATACGCAGTATTTT.